The 3 T cell receptor beta chains listed next were all sequenced from one sample in a study of shared clonotypes between healthy human individuals. Clones were sequenced by immunoSEQ multiplex PCR, and TCRdb holds only the in-frame ones, with some missing. This sample has approximately 2.5 million clones, with roughly 93% found just once. The specimen was naive CD4+ T cells from PBMCs. Noted subset: CD45RA+ positively selected. These receptors were collected from a man younger than 30 in good health. Some clones in this sample may be carry-over from other donors' samples.

On this clone itself: The sample contains more than one DNA sequence encoding this CDR3. The chain joins TRBV29-1 to TRBJ2-3; D is uncertain. CDR1 is SQVTM, CDR2 ANQGSEA, per germline. V shed 3 bases and J shed 0 bases, with 7 bases lying between them. The CDR3 totals 13 residues. CDR3 amino acids: CSVDATSTDTQYF. CDR3 bases: TGCAGCGTTGACGCTACTAGCACAGATACGCAGTATTTT.

This clone was seen only once. The CDR3 is CASSAAGAYGYTF. The DNA of the CDR3 is TGTGCCAGCAGTGCCGCAGGGGCCTATGGCTACACCTTC. This rearrangement joins TRBV28 to TRBJ1-2, with a possible D match to TRBD1 (6 bases). Germline V gives CDR1 MDHEN, CDR2 SYDVKM. The CDR3 is 13 residues long. V lost 5 bases to trimming and J lost 4 bases, with 11 bases between them.

The chain combines TRBV28 with TRBJ2-2; 10 bases are shared with TRBD2. Germline V lookup: CDR1 MDHEN, CDR2 SYDVKM. The CDR3 runs 17 residues. Germline trimming cut 3 bases from V and 5 bases from J; bases unmatched to any gene: 9. The CDR3 here is CASSFFPSGSGTGELFF. DNA for the CDR3: TGTGCCAGCAGTTTTTTCCCTAGCGGGAGCGGGACCGGGGAGCTGTTTTTT.